This TCR beta chain was sequenced in a study of cytomegalovirus exposure and HLA in healthy donors. General study results and limits: Analyses of presence/absence relied on an assumption of roughly uniform sequencing depth across donors. TCR beta V- and J-gene trimming, according to a later analysis, was linked to a missense DCLRE1C variant. In a later analysis, HLA-associated TCR beta chains were more clonally expanded than equally common others.

PCR used 60 Vbeta primers and 13 Jbeta primers. TCRdb's copy holds only in-frame clones and misses some; the assay was immunoSEQ multiplex PCR. Of around 130,000 clones detected, 82% appear once; the ten largest clones hold around 1.5%. This CDR3 spans 16 amino acids. The ends lost 7 bases at V and 8 bases at J; junction bases unmatched: 18. Per germline, CDR1 SGDLS and CDR2 YYNGEE. Participants comprised healthy donors of bone marrow. Of note for this clone: Its antigen is currently unknown.

The sample taken for sequencing was PBMCs. The V and J genes are TRBV9 and TRBJ1-2; 9 nucleotides align to TRBD1. The TCR sequence derives from a woman aged 18 to 35 in good health and CMV-seronegative. The chain's CDR3 is CASGRGQGGVLWGYTF. Here the CDR3 DNA reads TGTGCCAGCGGTAGGGGACAGGGCGGTGTATTGTGGGGCTACACCTTC.